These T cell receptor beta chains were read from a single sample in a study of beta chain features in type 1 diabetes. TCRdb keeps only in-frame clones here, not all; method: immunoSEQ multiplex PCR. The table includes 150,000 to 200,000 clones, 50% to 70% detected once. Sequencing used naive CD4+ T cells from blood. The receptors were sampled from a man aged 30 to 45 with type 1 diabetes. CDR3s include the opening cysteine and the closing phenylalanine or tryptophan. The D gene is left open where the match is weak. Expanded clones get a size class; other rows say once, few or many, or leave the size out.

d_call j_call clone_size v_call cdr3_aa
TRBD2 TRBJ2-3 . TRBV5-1 CASSLSGDGTDTQYF
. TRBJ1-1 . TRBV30 CAWSRGRGTEAFF
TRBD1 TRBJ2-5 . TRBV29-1 CSVETGGLETQYF
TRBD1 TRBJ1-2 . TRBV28 CASSSEGQGAGGYTF
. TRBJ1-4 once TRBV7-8 CASSLMQPNDEKLFF
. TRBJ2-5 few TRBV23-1 CASSQSMAGTQGTQYF
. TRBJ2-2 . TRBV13 CASSWLVGDSAGELFF
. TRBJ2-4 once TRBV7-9 CASSLVQTLTKNIQYF
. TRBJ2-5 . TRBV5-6 CASSLRQGAETQYF
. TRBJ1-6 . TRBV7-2 CASSIQGSGNNSPFHF
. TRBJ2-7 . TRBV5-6 CASSSHYEQYF
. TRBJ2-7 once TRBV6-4 CASRWTHEQYF
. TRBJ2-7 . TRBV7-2 CASEGDSYEQYF
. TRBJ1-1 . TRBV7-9 CASSLAYGGAEAFF
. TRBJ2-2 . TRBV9 CASSVSPSEYTGELFF
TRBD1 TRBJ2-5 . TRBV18 CASSPGQGVGETQYF
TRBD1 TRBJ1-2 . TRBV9 CASSPTGDHGYTF
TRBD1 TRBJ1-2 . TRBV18 CASSPMSQGANYGYTF
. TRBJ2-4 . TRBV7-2 CASSLEVEFNIQYF
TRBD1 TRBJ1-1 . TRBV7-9 CASTPTIGQGTNTEAFF
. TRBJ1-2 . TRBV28 CASSLPDRTGYGYTF
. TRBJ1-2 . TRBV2 CASTPLRGITGYTF
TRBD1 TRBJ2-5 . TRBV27 CASSSTGEETQYF
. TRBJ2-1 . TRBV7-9 CASSYNRDPYNEQFF
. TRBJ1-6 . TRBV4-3 CASSQQESLIHPLHF
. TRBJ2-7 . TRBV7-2 CASSSTGYSYEQYF
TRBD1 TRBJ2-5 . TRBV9 CASSTGQGQGKGQETQYF
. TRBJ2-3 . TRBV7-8 CASRYRYGLSATDTQYF
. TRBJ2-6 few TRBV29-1 CSVEALKTGTGANVLTF
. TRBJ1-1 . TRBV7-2 CASSLVGQKFTEAFF
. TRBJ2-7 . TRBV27 CASSLSGPYEQYF
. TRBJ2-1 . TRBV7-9 CASSPKRVSANEQFF
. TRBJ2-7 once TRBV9 CASSVEEGSDEQYF
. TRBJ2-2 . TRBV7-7 CASSLGDRPSDGELFF
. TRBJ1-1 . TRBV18 CASSPTAERNTEAFF
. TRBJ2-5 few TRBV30 CAWYRVETQYF
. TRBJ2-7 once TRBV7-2 CASSFVGPSGNEQYF
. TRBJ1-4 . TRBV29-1 CSALAGATNEKLFF
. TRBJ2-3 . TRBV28 CASAPNGGQSDTQYF
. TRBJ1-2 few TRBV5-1 CASSEDSYGYTF
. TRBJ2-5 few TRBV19 CASSPSGKYETQYF
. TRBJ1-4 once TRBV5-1 CASSSRGDWNEKLFF
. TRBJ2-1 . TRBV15 CATSMAAYNEQFF
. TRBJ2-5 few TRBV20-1 CSVAGKETQYF
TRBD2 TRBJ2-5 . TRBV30 CAWSITSGPQETQYF
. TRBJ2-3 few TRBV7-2 CASSLSITDTQYF
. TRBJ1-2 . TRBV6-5 CASSSLGNRYTF
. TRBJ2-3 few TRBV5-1 CASSLEPRNTDTQYF
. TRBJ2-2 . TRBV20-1 CSAGRTGELFF
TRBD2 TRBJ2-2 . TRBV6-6 CASSYQGLAHTGELFF
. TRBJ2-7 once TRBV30 CAWSVPRTTYYEQYF
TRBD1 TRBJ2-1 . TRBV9 CASSVVDRAYEQFF
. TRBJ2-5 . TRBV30 CAWRTPSPQETQYF
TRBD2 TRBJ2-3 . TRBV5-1 CASSPTSGGTDTQYF
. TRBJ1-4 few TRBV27 CASSSGVGAEKLFF
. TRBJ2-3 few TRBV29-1 CSVGRDTQYF